These 4 T cell receptor beta chains came from one sample sequenced in a study of T cell responses to AZD1222 COVID-19 vaccine. Method: immunoSEQ multiplex PCR; TCRdb's copy keeps in-frame clones and lacks some. The sample shows 90,000 to 120,000 clones, approximately 88% of them seen only once. The material sequenced was peripheral blood, taken on day 0 of AZD1222 vaccination. Receptors originate from an adult in good health.

This chain connects TRBV18 to TRBJ1-1; D is perhaps TRBD1 (5 bases). There are 15 residues in the CDR3. Trimming left V 3 bases short and J 1 base short, with 12 bases between. Germline V gene sequence: CDR1 KGHSH, CDR2 LQKENI. The CDR3 bases are TGTGCCAGCTCACCGTTCCCACAGGAGAACACTGAAGCTTTCTTT. Translation gives CASSPFPQENTEAFF.

V is TRBV7-2 and J is TRBJ2-1; D is unresolved. Germline CDR1 reads SGHTA; CDR2 reads FQGNSA. V was pared by 7 bases and J by 4 bases, with 8 bases between. This CDR3 has 12 residues. The CDR3 sequence is CASTRSYNEQFF. Here the CDR3 DNA reads TGTGCCAGCACCCGGTCGTACAATGAGCAGTTCTTC.

The chain's CDR3 is CAISEWGQGAKEQYF. The CDR3 DNA reads as TGTGCCATCAGTGAGTGGGGACAGGGGGCGAAAGAGCAGTACTTC. V is TRBV10-3 and J is TRBJ2-7; 12 bases line up with TRBD1. The CDR3 length is 15 residues. Germline loops: CDR1 ENHRY, CDR2 SYGVKD. V was clipped by 1 base and J by 7 bases; unmatched bases: 5.

The chain recombines TRBV30 with TRBJ1-5, with D tentatively TRBD1 (5 bases). Germline CDR1 GTSNPN, CDR2 SVGIG (reference sequence). The CDR3 covers 14 residues. Deletions cut 0 bases from V and 6 bases from J, with 12 bases between. CDR3 protein: CAWSVLGGSQPQHF. Written as DNA, the CDR3 is TGTGCCTGGAGTGTACTTGGGGGAAGTCAGCCCCAGCATTTT.